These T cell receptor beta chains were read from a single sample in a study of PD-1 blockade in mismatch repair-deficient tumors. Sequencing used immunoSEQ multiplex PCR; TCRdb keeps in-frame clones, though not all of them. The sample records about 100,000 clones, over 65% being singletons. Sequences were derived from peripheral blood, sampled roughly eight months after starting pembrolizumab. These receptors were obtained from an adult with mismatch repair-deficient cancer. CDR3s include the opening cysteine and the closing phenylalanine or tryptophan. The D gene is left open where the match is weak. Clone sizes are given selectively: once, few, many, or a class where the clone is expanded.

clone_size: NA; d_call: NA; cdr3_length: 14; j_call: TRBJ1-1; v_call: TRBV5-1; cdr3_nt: TGCGCCAGCAGCTTGGGGACGGGAAACACTGAAGCTTTCTTT; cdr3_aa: CASSLGTGNTEAFF
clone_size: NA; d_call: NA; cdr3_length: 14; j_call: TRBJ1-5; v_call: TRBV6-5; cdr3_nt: TGTGCCAGCAGCCCCGGGCTGGGCAATCAGCCCCAGCATTTT; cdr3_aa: CASSPGLGNQPQHF
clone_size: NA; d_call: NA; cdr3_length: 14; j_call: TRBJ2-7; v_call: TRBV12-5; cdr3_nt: TGTGCTAGTGGTTTGGTTACTAGCCCCTACGAGCAGTACTTC; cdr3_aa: CASGLVTSPYEQYF
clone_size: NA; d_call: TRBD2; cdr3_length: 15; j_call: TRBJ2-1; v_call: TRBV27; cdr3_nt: TGTGCCAGCAGTCTACTAGCGGGAGAGGACAATGAGCAGTTCTTC; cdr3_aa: CASSLLAGEDNEQFF
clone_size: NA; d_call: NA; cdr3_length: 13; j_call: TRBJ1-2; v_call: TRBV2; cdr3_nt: TGTGCCAGCAGTGAAGATGGACCCTTGGGCTACACCTTC; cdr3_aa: CASSEDGPLGYTF
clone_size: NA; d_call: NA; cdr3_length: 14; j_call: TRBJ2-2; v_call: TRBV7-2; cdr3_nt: TGTGCCAGCAGCTTAACGGCCTACACCGGGGAGCTGTTTTTT; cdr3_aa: CASSLTAYTGELFF
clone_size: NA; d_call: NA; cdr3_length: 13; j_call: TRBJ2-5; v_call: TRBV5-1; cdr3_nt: TGCGCCAGCAGCCGGGACTGGCAAGAGACCCAGTACTTC; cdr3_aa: CASSRDWQETQYF
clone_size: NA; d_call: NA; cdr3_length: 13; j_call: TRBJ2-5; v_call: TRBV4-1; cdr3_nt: TGCGCCAGCAGCAGGGCAGGGGAGAGTCCCCAGTACTTC; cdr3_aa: CASSRAGESPQYF
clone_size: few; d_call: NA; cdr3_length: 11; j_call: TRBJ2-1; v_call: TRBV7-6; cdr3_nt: TGTGCCACCGCCGTGGGGGATGAGCAGTTCTTC; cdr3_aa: CATAVGDEQFF
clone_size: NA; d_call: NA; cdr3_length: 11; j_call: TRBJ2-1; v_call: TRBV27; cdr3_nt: TGTGCCAGCAGTTTCGGCCACGGGCAGTTCTTC; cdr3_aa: CASSFGHGQFF
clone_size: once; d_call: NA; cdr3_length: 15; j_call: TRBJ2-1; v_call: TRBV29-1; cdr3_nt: TGCAGCGCCGAAACGCGCGGTAGGTCCTACAATGAGCAGTTCTTC; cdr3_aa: CSAETRGRSYNEQFF
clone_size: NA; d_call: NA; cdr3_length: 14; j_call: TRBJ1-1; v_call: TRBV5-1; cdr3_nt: TGCGCCAGCAGCTCCGGGTTGGGGGGCACTGAAGCTTTCTTT; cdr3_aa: CASSSGLGGTEAFF
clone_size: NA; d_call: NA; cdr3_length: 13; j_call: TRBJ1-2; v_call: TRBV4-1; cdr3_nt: TGCGCCAGCAGCCGTGGACAGAACTATGGCTACACCTTC; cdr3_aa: CASSRGQNYGYTF
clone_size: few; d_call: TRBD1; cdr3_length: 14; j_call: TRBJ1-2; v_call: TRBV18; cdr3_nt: TGTGCCAGCTCACCACCAGACAGGGCTACGGGCTACACCTTC; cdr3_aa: CASSPPDRATGYTF
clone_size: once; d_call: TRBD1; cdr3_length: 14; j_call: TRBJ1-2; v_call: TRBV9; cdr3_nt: TGTGCCAGCAGCCCGACAGGGAAGGCAAATGGCTACACCTTC; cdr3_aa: CASSPTGKANGYTF
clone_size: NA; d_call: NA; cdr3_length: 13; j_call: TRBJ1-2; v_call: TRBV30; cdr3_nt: TGTGCCTACACACCGGGGCGGGACTATGGCTACACCTTC; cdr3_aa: CAYTPGRDYGYTF